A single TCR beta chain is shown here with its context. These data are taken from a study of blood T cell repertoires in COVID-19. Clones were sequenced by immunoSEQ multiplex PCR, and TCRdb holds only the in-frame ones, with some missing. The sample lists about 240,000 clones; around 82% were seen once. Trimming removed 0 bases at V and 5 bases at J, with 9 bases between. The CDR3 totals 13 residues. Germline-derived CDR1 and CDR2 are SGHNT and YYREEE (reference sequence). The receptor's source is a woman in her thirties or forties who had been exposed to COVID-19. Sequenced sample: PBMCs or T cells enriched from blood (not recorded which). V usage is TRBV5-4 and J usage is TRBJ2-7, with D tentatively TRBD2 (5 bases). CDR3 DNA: TGTGCCAGCAGCTTGGCCGGGGTCAACGAGCAGTACTTC. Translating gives CASSLAGVNEQYF.